These T cell receptor beta chains were read from a single sample in a study of response to subunit inactivated influenza vaccine. TCRdb ran MiXCR on the RT-PCR reads and lists one entry per CDR3 protein. The sample has about 540,000 distinct CDR3 sequences, 14% seen once. Sequencing was performed on PBMCs from blood, taken 12 days after vaccination. These receptors were taken from a man aged 50-60 years who received an inactivated influenza vaccine. Both conserved end residues are part of each CDR3. A D gene is named only where the DNA matches it firmly. Some rows have no size entry. The others give once, few or many, or a class for an expanded clone.

abundance: -; d_gene: TRBD1; j_gene: TRBJ1-6; v_gene: TRBV18; CDR3aa: CASSPLTGGSHSPLHF; CDR3nt: TGTGCCAGCTCACCACTCACAGGGGGAAGCCATTCACCCCTCCACTTT
abundance: few; d_gene: -; j_gene: TRBJ1-1; v_gene: TRBV5-6; CDR3aa: CASSWGAGEAFF; CDR3nt: TGTGCCAGCAGCTGGGGGGCGGGTGAAGCTTTCTTT
abundance: -; d_gene: -; j_gene: TRBJ1-1; v_gene: TRBV6-1; CDR3aa: CASSPTPRRYTEAFF; CDR3nt: TGTGCCAGCAGCCCCACACCCAGACGGTACACTGAAGCTTTCTTT
abundance: many; d_gene: TRBD1; j_gene: TRBJ2-7; v_gene: TRBV10-3; CDR3aa: CAISSTTGTGNEQYF; CDR3nt: TGTGCCATCAGTTCCACCACCGGGACAGGGAACGAGCAGTACTTC
abundance: -; d_gene: -; j_gene: TRBJ2-5; v_gene: TRBV29-1; CDR3aa: CSAEGVFGGRSQYF; CDR3nt: TGCAGCGCCGAAGGGGTTTTCGGGGGGCGTAGCCAGTACTTC
abundance: few; d_gene: -; j_gene: TRBJ2-3; v_gene: TRBV4-1; CDR3aa: CASSQDTGTHRTDTQYF; CDR3nt: TGCGCCAGCAGCCAGGACACCGGGACTCACCGCACAGATACGCAGTATTTT
abundance: few; d_gene: -; j_gene: TRBJ2-1; v_gene: TRBV7-2; CDR3aa: CASSEGTPVNAVF; CDR3nt: TGTGCCAGCAGCGAGGGAACACCGGTCAATGCAGTCTTC
abundance: few; d_gene: TRBD2; j_gene: TRBJ2-6; v_gene: TRBV15; CDR3aa: CATSSPGRAGANVLTF; CDR3nt: TGTGCCACCAGCAGTCCGGGGAGGGCCGGGGCCAACGTCCTGACTTTC
abundance: many; d_gene: -; j_gene: TRBJ2-5; v_gene: TRBV5-6; CDR3aa: CASSLARGETQYF; CDR3nt: TGTGCCAGCAGTTTAGCCAGGGGCGAGACCCAGTACTTC
abundance: few; d_gene: -; j_gene: TRBJ2-7; v_gene: TRBV7-8; CDR3aa: CASQGGLNSYEQYF; CDR3nt: TGTGCCAGCCAAGGGGGACTAAACTCCTACGAGCAGTACTTC
abundance: -; d_gene: -; j_gene: TRBJ2-5; v_gene: TRBV2; CDR3aa: CATGGRGQETQYF; CDR3nt: TGTGCCACCGGAGGTAGGGGGCAAGAGACCCAGTACTTC
abundance: few; d_gene: -; j_gene: TRBJ1-5; v_gene: TRBV20-1; CDR3aa: CSARDRRIQPQHF; CDR3nt: TGCAGTGCTAGAGATAGGCGGATCCAGCCCCAGCATTTT
abundance: many; d_gene: -; j_gene: TRBJ2-7; v_gene: TRBV7-6; CDR3aa: CASSPGWSSYEQYF; CDR3nt: TGTGCCAGCAGCCCAGGGTGGAGCTCCTACGAGCAGTACTTC
abundance: -; d_gene: -; j_gene: TRBJ1-1; v_gene: TRBV11-2; CDR3aa: CASSLGVRASGSTEAFF; CDR3nt: TGTGCCAGCAGCTTAGGGGTCCGAGCAAGCGGAAGCACTGAAGCTTTCTTT
abundance: -; d_gene: TRBD1; j_gene: TRBJ1-5; v_gene: TRBV28; CDR3aa: CASSISTGVGQPQHF; CDR3nt: TGTGCCAGCAGCATCTCGACAGGGGTAGGTCAGCCCCAGCATTTT
abundance: few; d_gene: TRBD1; j_gene: TRBJ2-2; v_gene: TRBV19; CDR3aa: CASTRTGSPSTGELFF; CDR3nt: TGTGCCAGTACCCGGACAGGGAGCCCCAGCACCGGGGAGCTGTTTTTT
abundance: few; d_gene: TRBD2; j_gene: TRBJ2-1; v_gene: TRBV5-1; CDR3aa: CASSLLGTSGGSSYNEQFF; CDR3nt: TGCGCCAGCAGCCTTTTGGGGACTAGCGGGGGAAGCTCCTACAATGAGCAGTTCTTC
abundance: few; d_gene: TRBD1; j_gene: TRBJ2-5; v_gene: TRBV3-1; CDR3aa: CASSHTGTAKETQYF; CDR3nt: TGTGCCAGCAGCCATACTGGGACAGCGAAAGAGACCCAGTACTTC
abundance: -; d_gene: TRBD2; j_gene: TRBJ2-3; v_gene: TRBV5-1; CDR3aa: CASSSGLPTDTQYF; CDR3nt: TGCGCCAGCAGCTCGGGACTACCCACGGATACGCAGTATTTT
abundance: -; d_gene: TRBD1; j_gene: TRBJ2-1; v_gene: TRBV14; CDR3aa: CASSQVLGTGTIYNEQFF; CDR3nt: TGTGCCAGCAGCCAAGTACTAGGGACAGGGACCATCTACAATGAGCAGTTCTTC
abundance: few; d_gene: -; j_gene: TRBJ2-1; v_gene: TRBV12-3/TRBV12-4; CDR3aa: CASSLRESSYNEQFF; CDR3nt: TGTGCCAGCAGTCTCCGGGAAAGCTCCTACAATGAGCAGTTCTTC
abundance: -; d_gene: -; j_gene: TRBJ2-1; v_gene: TRBV7-9; CDR3aa: CASSWPYNEQFF; CDR3nt: TGTGCCAGCAGTTGGCCGTACAATGAGCAGTTCTTC
abundance: few; d_gene: -; j_gene: TRBJ1-5; v_gene: TRBV2; CDR3aa: CASSDIRTAGNQPQHF; CDR3nt: TGTGCCAGCAGCGATATCCGGACAGCCGGCAATCAGCCCCAGCATTTT
abundance: few; d_gene: -; j_gene: TRBJ2-7; v_gene: TRBV20-1; CDR3aa: CSARSPRPYEQYF; CDR3nt: TGCAGTGCCCGTTCCCCGCGACCCTACGAGCAGTACTTC
abundance: many; d_gene: -; j_gene: TRBJ2-6; v_gene: TRBV12-3/TRBV12-4; CDR3aa: CASSPTGSGANVLTF; CDR3nt: TGTGCCAGCAGTCCTACAGGCTCCGGGGCCAACGTCCTGACTTTC
abundance: -; d_gene: -; j_gene: TRBJ2-1; v_gene: TRBV5-5; CDR3aa: CASSVNTAAQFF; CDR3nt: TGTGCCAGCAGCGTAAATACCGCCGCTCAGTTCTTC
abundance: -; d_gene: TRBD2; j_gene: TRBJ2-5; v_gene: TRBV20-1; CDR3aa: CSASRGGGETQYF; CDR3nt: TGCAGTGCGAGTCGGGGGGGTGGGGAGACCCAGTACTTC
abundance: few; d_gene: -; j_gene: TRBJ1-1; v_gene: TRBV7-9; CDR3aa: CASNVNLGTEAFF; CDR3nt: TGTGCCAGTAATGTTAATCTGGGGACTGAAGCTTTCTTT
abundance: -; d_gene: -; j_gene: TRBJ2-7; v_gene: TRBV12-3/TRBV12-4; CDR3aa: CASSYREEGEQYF; CDR3nt: TGTGCCAGCAGCTACAGGGAGGAGGGTGAGCAGTACTTC
abundance: few; d_gene: -; j_gene: TRBJ2-3; v_gene: TRBV20-1; CDR3aa: CSARRNQRTDTQYF; CDR3nt: TGCAGTGCTAGGCGGAACCAGCGCACAGATACGCAGTATTTT
abundance: once; d_gene: -; j_gene: TRBJ2-1; v_gene: TRBV3-1; CDR3aa: CASSRSYLEQFF; CDR3nt: TGTGCCAGCAGCCGGTCCTATCTTGAGCAGTTCTTC
abundance: -; d_gene: TRBD1; j_gene: TRBJ2-3; v_gene: TRBV7-2; CDR3aa: CASSPRTGRSDTQYF; CDR3nt: TGTGCCAGCAGCCCCCGGACAGGACGGTCAGATACGCAGTATTTT
abundance: -; d_gene: TRBD2; j_gene: TRBJ2-1; v_gene: TRBV30; CDR3aa: CAWSLGLAGPLGDEQFF; CDR3nt: TGTGCCTGGAGTCTGGGGCTAGCGGGCCCCCTGGGGGATGAGCAGTTCTTC
abundance: many; d_gene: TRBD2; j_gene: TRBJ2-1; v_gene: TRBV4-3; CDR3aa: CASSQDWEGQDNEQFF; CDR3nt: TGCGCCAGCAGCCAAGATTGGGAGGGCCAGGACAATGAGCAGTTCTTC
abundance: few; d_gene: -; j_gene: TRBJ2-3; v_gene: TRBV3-1; CDR3aa: CASSPAHSTDTQYF; CDR3nt: TGTGCCAGCAGCCCGGCACACTCCACAGATACGCAGTATTTT
abundance: few; d_gene: TRBD1; j_gene: TRBJ1-5; v_gene: TRBV12-3/TRBV12-4; CDR3aa: CASSSPDRGSNQPQHF; CDR3nt: TGTGCCAGCAGTTCCCCTGACAGGGGAAGCAATCAGCCCCAGCATTTT
abundance: few; d_gene: -; j_gene: TRBJ2-1; v_gene: TRBV28; CDR3aa: CASNTGTPYNEQFF; CDR3nt: TGTGCCAGCAACACCGGGACACCTTACAATGAGCAGTTCTTC
abundance: -; d_gene: -; j_gene: TRBJ1-1; v_gene: TRBV20-1; CDR3aa: CSARAGTENTEAFF; CDR3nt: TGCAGTGCTAGAGCAGGGACGGAGAACACTGAAGCTTTCTTT
abundance: few; d_gene: TRBD2; j_gene: TRBJ2-1; v_gene: TRBV3-1; CDR3aa: CASSRRVAGPNEQFF; CDR3nt: TGTGCCAGCAGTCGCCGGGTAGCGGGACCGAATGAGCAGTTCTTC
abundance: -; d_gene: TRBD2; j_gene: TRBJ2-5; v_gene: TRBV12-3/TRBV12-4; CDR3aa: CASSSPILAGGKTQYF; CDR3nt: TGTGCCAGCAGCTCCCCCATTCTAGCGGGGGGAAAGACCCAGTACTTC
abundance: many; d_gene: -; j_gene: TRBJ2-7; v_gene: TRBV9; CDR3aa: CASSVAPTGPYYEQYF; CDR3nt: TGTGCCAGCAGCGTAGCTCCGACAGGACCGTACTACGAGCAGTACTTC
abundance: -; d_gene: TRBD1; j_gene: TRBJ2-3; v_gene: TRBV24-1; CDR3aa: CATSERGTAVTDTQYF; CDR3nt: TGTGCCACCAGTGAACGTGGGACAGCTGTCACAGATACGCAGTATTTT
abundance: -; d_gene: -; j_gene: TRBJ1-1; v_gene: TRBV6-6; CDR3aa: CASRYTENTEAFF; CDR3nt: TGTGCCAGCAGGTATACAGAGAACACTGAAGCTTTCTTT
abundance: -; d_gene: -; j_gene: TRBJ2-1; v_gene: TRBV11-3; CDR3aa: CASSSQGGNEQFF; CDR3nt: TGTGCCAGCAGCTCGCAGGGAGGCAATGAGCAGTTCTTC
abundance: few; d_gene: TRBD2; j_gene: TRBJ2-7; v_gene: TRBV7-2; CDR3aa: CASSSRLAGGLYEQYF; CDR3nt: TGTGCCAGCAGCTCCAGACTAGCGGGAGGACTCTACGAGCAGTACTTC
abundance: -; d_gene: -; j_gene: TRBJ2-7; v_gene: TRBV29-1; CDR3aa: CSVPSGESSYEQYF; CDR3nt: TGCAGCGTGCCTTCAGGGGAAAGCTCCTACGAGCAGTACTTC
abundance: many; d_gene: -; j_gene: TRBJ2-1; v_gene: TRBV7-8; CDR3aa: CASSRKILGPPMSSYNEQFF; CDR3nt: TGTGCCAGCAGCCGAAAAATTTTAGGACCACCGATGAGCTCCTACAATGAGCAGTTCTTC